Shown below are 27 T cell receptor beta chains from a single sample sequenced in a study of regulatory T cells in long-lasting Graves disease. According to the study, TCR beta libraries were built with iRepertoire HTBI primers and CDR3-region Arm-PCR. TCRdb ran MiXCR on the multiplex PCR reads and lists one entry per CDR3 protein. This table holds over 500,000 distinct CDR3 sequences, 15% to 20% found once. This sample's time point: newly diagnosed GD, antithyroid drugs for less than 3 months. There was RNA extracted from PBMCs, and the TCR library was made from it. The sample was also reused in another study, on T cells in Graves' hyperthyroidism and ophthalmopathy.

The input for sequencing was peripheral blood mononuclear cells (PBMCs), taken at new diagnosis, from a patient treated with antithyroid drugs. These receptors all stem from a man between 18 and 35 years old with Graves disease.

V usage is TRBV20-1 and J usage is TRBJ2-7, with D possibly called TRBD1 or TRBD2 (5 bases each). The V and J ends lost 3 bases and 6 bases respectively, with 18 bases between them. Germline CDR1 reads DFQATT; CDR2 reads SNEGSKA (reference sequence). The CDR3 runs 14 residues. Here the CDR3 DNA reads TGCAGTGCTAGGACCCCTACCGGGACCCCCGAGCAGTACTTC. This sequence encodes CSARTPTGTPEQYF.

This clonotype was recorded at least ten times. In nucleotides, the CDR3 is TGTGCCAGCAGTCCAATAGCGGGAGATACGCAGTATTTT. This encodes CASSPIAGDTQYF. The V call is TRBV28, the J call TRBJ2-3, with TRBD2 matching 7 bases. Germline CDR1 reads MDHEN; CDR2 reads SYDVKM. The CDR3 runs to 13 residues. With 5 bases clipped from V and 5 bases from J, the junction kept 4 bases outside the gene matches.

The CDR3 here is CAIRPSGSGGNEQFF. Here the CDR3 DNA reads TGTGCCATCAGACCTAGCGGGAGTGGGGGCAATGAGCAGTTCTTC. V gene TRBV10-3 combines with J gene TRBJ2-1; 10 bases agree with TRBD2. There are 15 residues in the CDR3. Looked up from germline, CDR1 is ENHRY and CDR2 is SYGVKD. The J segment lost 6 bases and the V segment lost 6 bases, leaving 8 bases of the junction unmatched.

This clonotype was seen repeatedly, ten times or more. The CDR3 loop reads CASSFGRVDEQYF. CDR3 bases: TGTGCCAGCAGCTTTGGCAGGGTAGACGAGCAGTACTTC. J is TRBJ2-7 and V is TRBV7-2; D may be TRBD1 (5 bases). V was cut by 3 bases and J by 5 bases, with 11 bases left in between. Germline V gene data show CDR1 as SGHTA and CDR2 as FQGNSA. This CDR3 contains 13 residues.

There are many counts of this clonotype. J is TRBJ1-1 and V is TRBV2, with D hard to call. V lost 7 bases to trimming and J lost 0 bases, with 9 bases between them. The CDR3 has 13 amino acids. Germline CDR1 is SNHLY and CDR2 is FYNNEI. CDR3 in DNA: TGTGCCAGCAACCTAGGCCTGAACACTGAAGCTTTCTTT. Protein: CASNLGLNTEAFF.

This clonotype was found a few times. This sequence joins TRBV6-2 or TRBV6-3 and TRBJ2-7; 8 bases are a match to TRBD1. Germline CDR1 MNHEY, CDR2 SVGEGT. CDR3 size: 16 residues. The V and J ends lost 4 bases and 5 bases, in that order; junction bases with no gene match: 13. CDR3 in amino acids: CASSSYGQGSLHEQYF. The CDR3 DNA reads TGTGCCAGCAGTTCATACGGACAGGGTTCATTACACGAGCAGTACTTC.

This clonotype occurred a few times. This chain links TRBV11-2 with TRBJ1-1; D uncertain. The CDR3 consists of 13 residues. The germline gives CDR1 SGHAT, CDR2 FQNNGV. Between the trimmed V and J ends, which lost 0 bases and 10 bases, there was a span of 12 bases. The CDR3 is CASSLESARVAFF. For the CDR3, the DNA is TGTGCCAGCAGCTTAGAGTCGGCGAGGGTAGCTTTCTTT.

This clonotype was seen a few times. The V gene is TRBV6-2 or TRBV6-3, the J gene TRBJ2-3; D remains unclear. The length of the CDR3 is 22 residues. Deletions cut 4 bases from V and 2 bases from J, with 34 bases between. CDR1 MNHEY and CDR2 SVGEGT come from the germline V gene. CDR3 coding DNA: TGTGCCAGCAGTTCGAATCTCAGACGGCTCACGGCGCATGGACCTATCACAGATACGCAGTATTTT. Residues: CASSSNLRRLTAHGPITDTQYF.

Only a few counts were recorded for this clonotype. The chain joins TRBV14 to TRBJ2-7, with 9 bases fitting TRBD1. Germline trimming cut 4 bases from V and 3 bases from J; bases unmatched to any gene: 7. The CDR3 has 15 residues. Germline V gives CDR1 SGHDN, CDR2 FVKESK. The CDR3 reads CASSLGAGQGYEQYF. The CDR3 DNA is TGTGCCAGCAGCCTGGGCGCGGGACAGGGCTACGAGCAGTACTTC. Filled out from reference TRBV14 and TRBJ2-7, the complete variable domain reads EAGVTQFPSHSVIEKGQTVTLRCDPISGHDNLYWYRRVMGKEIKFLLHFVKESKQDESGMPNNRFLAERTGGTYSTLKVQPAELEDSGVYFCASSLGAGQGYEQYFGPGTRLTVT.

This clonotype came up many times. This chain uses TRBV28 with TRBJ2-3; 12 nucleotides line up with TRBD2. The CDR3 has 17 amino acids. Trimming cost V 7 bases and J 4 bases; bases outside gene matches: 12. CDR1 and CDR2 (germline): MDHEN, SYDVKM. The CDR3 DNA sequence: TGTGCCAGCACCCCGGGGCTAGCGGGAGGGCCGGCAGATACGCAGTATTTT. Amino acid sequence: CASTPGLAGGPADTQYF.

This clonotype was detected a few times. It is likely a read error, because the conserved phenylalanine at the end of the CDR3 is missing. The V call is TRBV9, the J call TRBJ1-1; a weak D match, TRBD1 (5 bases). With 0 bases removed from V and 4 bases from J, the gap between germline ends came to 22 bases. Germline V CDR1 and CDR2: SGDLS, YYNGEE. This CDR3 comprises 18 residues. In DNA, the CDR3 is TGTGCCAGCAGCGTAGGAAGGCGGGCAGGGAATACGGGCACTGAAGCTTTCCTT. Protein product: CASSVGRRAGNTGTEAFL.

This clonotype was found a few times. This chain links TRBV7-9 with TRBJ2-1, with D possibly matching TRBD2 (5 bases). CDR1 is SEHNR, CDR2 FQNEAQ, per germline (reference sequence). The CDR3 is made up of 15 amino acids. V was pared by 3 bases and J by 10 bases, with 19 bases between. DNA of the CDR3: TGTGCCAGCAGCTTTAGCCCTAGCATATCATACGAGCAGTTCTTC. It translates to CASSFSPSISYEQFF.

This clonotype has more than one count but fewer than ten. V is TRBV6-9 and J is TRBJ2-5, with D maybe TRBD2 (5 bases). The V gene lost 3 bases and the J gene lost 1 base, with 15 bases spanning the gap. Looked up from germline, CDR1 is MNHGY and CDR2 is SVAAGI. The CDR3 consists of 16 residues. CDR3 loop: CASSYSSRSIQETQYF. The CDR3 region has the DNA TGTGCCAGCAGTTACTCTAGCAGGAGTATCCAAGAGACCCAGTACTTC.

The chain joins TRBV7-3 to TRBJ2-2; a weak D match, TRBD2 (6 bases). V gave up 5 bases and J gave up 2 bases, with 12 bases separating them. The CDR3 extends over 15 amino acids. The germline V gene encodes CDR1 SGHTA and CDR2 FQGTGA. In DNA, the CDR3 is TGTGCCAGCAGCCCCCTAGCGATTAACACCGGGGAGCTGTTTTTT. Encoded protein: CASSPLAINTGELFF.

The table lists this clonotype with a few counts. A much larger clone is a single base away; this may be a read error. The J gene is TRBJ2-1, the V gene TRBV28; D unresolved. The CDR3 is 14 amino acids. Germline CDR1 and CDR2: MDHEN and SYDVKM. V was shortened by 10 bases and J by 0 bases, with 13 bases between the two germline ends. CDR3 DNA: TGTGCCACCTCGAGGCGGAGCTCCTACAATGAGCAGTTCTTC. It is translated as CATSRRSSYNEQFF.

The table lists this clonotype with a few counts. The V gene is TRBV4-1, the J gene TRBJ2-6; 12 nucleotides agree with TRBD2. This CDR3 is 18 amino acids long. V lost 2 bases to trimming and J lost 4 bases; unmatched junction nucleotides: 6. CDR1 and CDR2 (germline): MGHRA, YSYEKL. CDR3 region: CASSQYTSGRSGANVLTF. CDR3 nucleotide sequence: TGCGCCAGCAGCCAATACACTAGCGGGAGGTCGGGGGCCAACGTCCTGACTTTC.

In this sample, this clonotype turned up many times. The chain couples TRBV20-1 to TRBJ2-7; TRBD2 matches 12 bases. Trimming at V came to 6 bases and at J to 1 base, leaving 4 bases not matched to a gene. CDR1 and CDR2 (germline): DFQATT, SNEGSKA (reference sequence). CDR3 length: 14 residues. The CDR3 region is CSAFLAGGSYEQYF. CDR3 DNA: TGCAGTGCCTTTCTAGCGGGAGGGTCCTACGAGCAGTACTTC.

This clonotype was seen at least ten times. V and J are TRBV20-1 and TRBJ2-5; perhaps TRBD2 as D (6 bases). Trimming pared 3 bases from V and 0 bases from J, leaving 8 bases between. Per the germline V gene, CDR1 is DFQATT and CDR2 is SNEGSKA (reference sequence). The CDR3 has 13 residues. The CDR3 bases are TGCAGTGCTAGTGGAGGGTACCAAGAGACCCAGTACTTC. Protein: CSASGGYQETQYF.

The chain combines TRBV19 with TRBJ1-1; tentative D call: TRBD1 (6 bases). Germline-derived CDR1 and CDR2 are LNHDA and SQIVND (reference sequence). V was clipped by 8 bases and J by 4 bases, with 14 bases between them. The CDR3 is 13 amino acids. The CDR3 here is CASYRAGATEAFF. The CDR3 DNA follows: TGTGCCAGTTACAGGGCTGGGGCCACTGAAGCTTTCTTT.

The chain uses TRBV5-5 and TRBJ1-1; no definite D call. V lost 4 bases, J lost 1 base, and 14 bases lay in between. Germline values: CDR1 SGHKS, CDR2 YYEKEE (reference sequence). The CDR3 runs 15 residues. The CDR3 sequence: CASSVFGESNTEAFF. The CDR3 nucleotides are TGTGCCAGCAGCGTCTTCGGGGAATCGAACACTGAAGCTTTCTTT. Supplemented by reference TRBV5-5 and TRBJ1-1, the full variable domain reads DAGVTQSPTHLIKTRGQQVTLRCSPISGHKSVSWYQQVLGQGPQFIFQYYEKEERGRGNFPDRFSARQFPNYSSELNVNALLLGDSALYLCASSVFGESNTEAFFGQGTRLTVV.

There are a few counts of this clonotype. This rearrangement joins TRBV24-1 to TRBJ2-3; D gene uncertain. Trimming pared 2 bases from V and 0 bases from J, leaving 5 bases between. The CDR3 length is 14 residues. Germline CDR1 is KGHDR and CDR2 is SFDVKD. The CDR3 protein is CATSDSRSTDTQYF. The CDR3 DNA reads as TGTGCCACCAGTGATTCCAGAAGCACAGATACGCAGTATTTT.

This clonotype was observed at least ten times. The chain employs TRBV11-2 and TRBJ2-3; D is perhaps TRBD1 (6 bases). The V gene's germline CDR1 is SGHAT and CDR2 FQNNGV. The CDR3 contains 16 residues. V lost 0 bases to trimming and J lost 4 bases, with 14 bases between them. CDR3 in amino acids: CASSLDPGVVADTQYF. The CDR3 DNA reads TGTGCCAGCAGCTTAGATCCAGGGGTAGTCGCAGATACGCAGTATTTT.

This clonotype was counted many times. The V and J genes are TRBV4-2 and TRBJ2-5; perhaps TRBD2 as D (6 bases). Trimming cost V 2 bases and J 4 bases, with 17 bases left between them. The CDR3 length is 16 residues. The germline gives CDR1 LGHNA, CDR2 YNFKEQ. The DNA of the CDR3 is TGTGCCAGCAGCCAATTCGTCGGGGGTGGGGGAGAGACCCAGTACTTC. Translating it yields CASSQFVGGGGETQYF.

A few counts support this clonotype. The chain couples TRBV20-1 to TRBJ1-4, with a tentative D call TRBD1 (6 bases). Germline V CDR1 and CDR2: DFQATT, SNEGSKA (reference sequence). Trimming shortened V by 0 bases and J by 3 bases, and 11 bases separated the two germline ends. This CDR3 contains 15 residues. The CDR3 DNA sequence: TGCAGTGCTAGAGATCGGGGGGCCCCTAATGAAAAACTGTTTTTT. Residues: CSARDRGAPNEKLFF.

The chain employs TRBV7-9 and TRBJ2-1; D remains unclear. The germline V and J ends were trimmed by 4 bases and 5 bases, with 9 bases remaining between them. The CDR3 sequence is 13 residues long. Germline loops: CDR1 SEHNR, CDR2 FQNEAQ (reference sequence). The CDR3, as DNA: TGTGCCAGCAGCTCACGCAGGAACAATGAGCAGTTCTTC. It encodes CASSSRRNNEQFF.

This clonotype was seen many times. One end of the junction varies from germline; a read error may be responsible. V gene TRBV30 combines with J gene TRBJ2-1; TRBD2 agrees at 8 bases. Germline assignment: CDR1 GTSNPN and CDR2 SVGIG (reference sequence). This CDR3 spans 12 amino acids. CDR3 amino acids: CAWSVRGGLVQF. The CDR3, as DNA: TGTGCCTGGAGTGTACGCGGGGGACTAGTTCAATTC.

This clonotype has ten or more counts. This chain links TRBV12-3 or TRBV12-4 with TRBJ2-7, with D unclear. The CDR3 length is 15 residues. V lost 1 base, J lost 0 bases, and 10 bases lay in between. In nucleotides, the CDR3 is TGTGCCAGCAGTTTAGGCCAGACCTACTCCTACGAGCAGTACTTC. As protein: CASSLGQTYSYEQYF.